These 17 T cell receptor beta chains were sequenced from one sample in a study of technical replicates of blood from a handful of donors. Here immunoSEQ multiplex PCR was the method, and the copy in TCRdb shows in-frame clones only, minus some. This table holds around 100,000 clones, approximately 96% found once. The material sequenced was T cells isolated from PBMCs. Every receptor here comes from a human donor in good health.

V gene TRBV29-1 combines with J gene TRBJ2-5, with D unclear. V was shortened by 0 bases and J by 3 bases, with 17 bases between the two germline ends. Per germline, CDR1 SQVTM and CDR2 ANQGSEA. The CDR3 has 16 amino acids. This chain's CDR3 is CSVEDLTRGPEETQYF. The CDR3 DNA follows: TGCAGCGTTGAAGATCTTACGAGAGGTCCTGAAGAGACCCAGTACTTC. Full variable domain (missing parts from reference TRBV29-1 and TRBJ2-5): SAVISQKPSRDICQRGTSLTIQCQVDSQVTMMFWYRQQPGQSLTLIATANQGSEATYESGFVIDKFPISRPNLTFSTLTVSNMSPEDSSIYLCSVEDLTRGPEETQYFGPGTRLLVL.

The genes are TRBV19 and TRBJ2-1; 11 bases are a match to TRBD2. The trim removed 1 base at V and 4 bases at J, leaving 9 bases unmatched. CDR1 and CDR2 (germline): LNHDA, SQIVND (reference sequence). The CDR3 is 18 residues long. CDR3 region: CASSIVGLAGGLYNEQFF. In DNA form, the CDR3 reads TGTGCCAGTAGTATAGTCGGGCTAGCGGGAGGCCTATACAATGAGCAGTTCTTC.

The genes are TRBV7-3 and TRBJ2-3; 7 positions agree with TRBD2. Germline-derived CDR1 and CDR2 are SGHTA and FQGTGA. The CDR3 runs 14 residues. V shed 5 bases, J shed 3 bases, and the junction held 5 bases outside the gene matches. The CDR3 loop reads CASSPSGATDTQYF. DNA for the CDR3: TGTGCCAGCAGCCCAAGCGGGGCGACAGATACGCAGTATTTT.

This chain connects TRBV6-1 to TRBJ2-1, with 7 bases that match TRBD2. This CDR3 spans 15 amino acids. The germline CDR1 and CDR2 sequences are MNHNS and SASEGT. Trimming cost V 2 bases and J 7 bases; bases outside gene matches: 8. CDR3 DNA: TGTGCCAGCAGTGAATTGGGAGGGCTTGTGAATGAGCAGTTCTTC. Amino acid sequence: CASSELGGLVNEQFF.

This chain connects TRBV7-9 to TRBJ1-5; D ambiguous. Per the germline V gene, CDR1 is SEHNR and CDR2 is FQNEAQ (reference sequence). Deletions cut 4 bases from V and 0 bases from J, with 10 bases between. The CDR3 has 15 amino acids. The CDR3 protein is CASSSVQYSNQPQHF. The CDR3 region has the DNA TGTGCCAGCAGCTCCGTTCAGTATAGCAATCAGCCCCAGCATTTT.

The chain recombines TRBV27 with TRBJ2-7; D unresolved. V lost 6 bases and J lost 3, with 15 bases in between. The CDR3 runs 14 residues. Germline CDR1 is MNHEY and CDR2 is SMNVEV (reference sequence). CDR3 sequence reads: CASSRAPFIYEQYF. CDR3 in DNA: TGTGCCAGCAGCCGAGCGCCCTTTATCTACGAGCAGTACTTC.

The chain carries TRBV19 and TRBJ2-1, with 13 bases matching TRBD2. CDR1 and CDR2 (germline): LNHDA, SQIVND (reference sequence). Trimming cost V 7 bases and J 5 bases; bases outside gene matches: 14. CDR3 length: 18 amino acids. The CDR3 here is CASTYGLAGVPLHNEQFF. DNA for the CDR3: TGTGCCAGTACTTATGGACTAGCGGGAGTCCCGCTCCACAATGAGCAGTTCTTC.

This chain joins TRBV7-8 and TRBJ1-1; tentative D call: TRBD1 (5 bases). Deletions cut 3 bases from V and 5 bases from J, with 7 bases between. The germline V gene has CDR1 SGHVS and CDR2 FQNEAQ. The CDR3 runs 12 residues. The CDR3: CASSFQGTEAFF. As DNA, the CDR3 is TGTGCCAGCAGCTTTCAGGGAACTGAAGCTTTCTTT.

This clone was recorded only once. V is TRBV5-6 and J is TRBJ2-7, with 9 bases matching TRBD2. The CDR3 covers 14 residues. Germline CDR1 and CDR2: SGHDT and YYEEEE. V gave up 4 bases and J gave up 4 bases; unmatched junction bases: 6. For the CDR3, the DNA is TGTGCCAGCAGCCCGGTGGGACTAGCTTACGAGCAGTACTTC. Translating it yields CASSPVGLAYEQYF.

The chain is built from TRBV4-1 and TRBJ2-5, with TRBD2 matching over 9 bases. This CDR3 contains 15 residues. Germline CDR1 MGHRA, CDR2 YSYEKL. V was pared by 5 bases and J by 1 base, with 5 bases of the junction left unmatched. The CDR3 loop reads CASSKPGLAQETQYF. DNA for the CDR3: TGCGCCAGCAGCAAACCGGGACTAGCCCAAGAGACCCAGTACTTC.

V and J are TRBV27 and TRBJ2-3, with 8 bases lining up with TRBD2. CDR1 and CDR2 (germline): MNHEY, SMNVEV (reference sequence). The V gene end was trimmed by 5 bases and the J gene end by 5 bases; junction bases not matched to a gene: 9. The CDR3 is 15 amino acids. CDR3 in DNA: TGTGCCAGCAGTCCGTTAGCGGGACCGGTAGATACGCAGTATTTT. It translates to CASSPLAGPVDTQYF.

This rearrangement joins TRBV6-1 to TRBJ1-1; 7 nucleotides match TRBD1. V lost 6 bases and J lost 7; bases outside the gene matches: 2. CDR1 and CDR2 from the germline V gene are MNHNS and SASEGT. CDR3 length equals 11 residues. This CDR3 is CASRDRLEAFF. CDR3 DNA: TGTGCCAGCAGGGACAGGCTTGAAGCTTTCTTT.

V and J are TRBV6-1 and TRBJ1-4; D is uncertain. The V end was cut by 3 bases, the J end by 0 bases, with 5 bases between. This CDR3 spans 14 amino acids. CDR1 MNHNS and CDR2 SASEGT come from the germline V gene. CDR3 coding DNA: TGTGCCAGCAGTGATCTCCCAACTAATGAAAAACTGTTTTTT. It codes for CASSDLPTNEKLFF.

The chain has TRBV5-6 and TRBJ2-7; maybe TRBD2 (6 bases). Trimming removed 3 bases at V and 0 bases at J, with 10 bases between. The V gene's germline CDR1 is SGHDT and CDR2 YYEEEE. The CDR3 is 14 amino acids. The CDR3 protein is CASSSGRSSYEQYF. As DNA, the CDR3 is TGTGCCAGCAGCTCAGGGAGGAGCTCCTACGAGCAGTACTTC. Complete variable domain (other parts from reference TRBV5-6 and TRBJ2-7): DAGVTQSPTHLIKTRGQQVTLRCSPKSGHDTVSWYQQALGQGPQFIFQYYEEEERQRGNFPDRFSGHQFPNYSSELNVNALLLGDSALYLCASSSGRSSYEQYFGPGTRLTVT.

CDR3 DNA sequence: TGCAGCGCTCCGGGGACAGGGGGCTACAATGAGCAGTTCTTC. Residues: CSAPGTGGYNEQFF. The rearrangement joins TRBV29-1 to TRBJ2-1, with 11 nucleotides matching TRBD1. Germline-derived CDR1 and CDR2 are SQVTM and ANQGSEA. This CDR3 has 14 residues. Trimming took 7 bases from V and 3 from J; bases not matched to a gene: 5.

The chain carries TRBV11-2 and TRBJ1-2; tentatively, D is TRBD1 (6 bases). V was trimmed by 2 bases and J by 2 bases, leaving 9 bases between them. Looked up from germline, CDR1 is SGHAT and CDR2 is FQNNGV. The CDR3 has 14 amino acids. CDR3 coding DNA: TGTGCCAGCAGCTTACTAGGACAGAACTATGGCTACACCTTC. It translates to CASSLLGQNYGYTF.

The rearrangement links TRBV19 to TRBJ2-7; 10 positions match TRBD2. From germline, CDR1 is LNHDA and CDR2 SQIVND (reference sequence). The V gene end was trimmed by 6 bases and the J gene end by 3 bases; junction bases not matched to a gene: 5. The CDR3 length is 14 residues. Here the CDR3 reads CASSPRTSGYEQYF. CDR3 coding DNA: TGTGCCAGTAGCCCTCGGACTAGCGGCTACGAGCAGTACTTC.